This T cell receptor beta chain stems from a study of T cell clonality in common variable immunodeficiency. Notes on the study in general: Fewer deletions and N-nucleotide insertions were reportedly seen in common variable immunodeficiency TCR beta sequences.

The germline gives CDR1 MNHEY, CDR2 SMNVEV (reference sequence). Losses at the gene ends were 2 bases for V and 2 bases for J; bases not matched to a gene: 4. CDR3 size: 15 residues. Libraries were prepared by immunoSEQ multiplex PCR; TCRdb keeps only in-frame clonotypes and omits some of them. This table holds some 53,000 clones with no singletons; the top ten claim roughly 3.5%. This clone appeared a few times. The antigen is not known. The read ends 3 residues before the CDR3 terminus; that terminus is restored from the germline J gene. Sequencing was carried out using peripheral blood mononuclear cells. This chain links TRBV27 with TRBJ2-7; 9 positions match TRBD2. This TCR was sampled from a person between 18 and 70 years old in good health. The part of the CDR3 DNA that was read is TGTGCCAGCAGTTTACGAGCGGGAGGAACCTACGAG. Its protein product is CASSLRAGGTYE. The whole CDR3 protein reads CASSLRAGGTYEQYF.